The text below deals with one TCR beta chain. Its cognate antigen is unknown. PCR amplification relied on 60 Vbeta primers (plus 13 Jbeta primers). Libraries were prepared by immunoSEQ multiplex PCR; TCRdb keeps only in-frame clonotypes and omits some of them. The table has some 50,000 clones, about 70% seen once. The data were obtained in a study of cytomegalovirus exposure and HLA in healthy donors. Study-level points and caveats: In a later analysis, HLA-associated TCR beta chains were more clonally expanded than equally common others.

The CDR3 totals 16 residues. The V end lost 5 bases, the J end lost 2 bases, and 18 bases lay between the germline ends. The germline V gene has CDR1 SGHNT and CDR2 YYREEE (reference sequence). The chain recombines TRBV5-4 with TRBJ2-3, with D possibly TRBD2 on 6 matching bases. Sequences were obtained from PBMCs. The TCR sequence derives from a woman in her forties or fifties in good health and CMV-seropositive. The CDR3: CASSQTPGLNTDTQYF. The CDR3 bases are TGTGCCAGCAGTCAAACTCCGGGACTGAACACAGATACGCAGTATTTT.